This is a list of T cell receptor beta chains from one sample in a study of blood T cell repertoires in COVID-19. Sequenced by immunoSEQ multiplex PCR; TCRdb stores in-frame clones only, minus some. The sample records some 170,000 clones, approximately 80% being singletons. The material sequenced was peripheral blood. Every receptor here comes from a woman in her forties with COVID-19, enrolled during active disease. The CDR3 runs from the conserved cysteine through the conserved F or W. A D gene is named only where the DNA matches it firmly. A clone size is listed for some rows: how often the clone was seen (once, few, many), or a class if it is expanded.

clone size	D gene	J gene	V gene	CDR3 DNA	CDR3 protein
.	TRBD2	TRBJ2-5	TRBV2	TGTGCCAGCAGTTGGCTAGCGGGGACAACGCAAGAGACCCAGTACTTC	CASSWLAGTTQETQYF
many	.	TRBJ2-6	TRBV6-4	TGTGCCAGCAGTGACGAGGGGGCTGGGGCCAACGTCCTGACTTTC	CASSDEGAGANVLTF
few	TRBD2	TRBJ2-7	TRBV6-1	TGTGCCAGCAGTGAAGCGCGGGGGGAGCAGTACTTC	CASSEARGEQYF
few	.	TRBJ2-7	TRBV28	TGTGCCAGCAGCAACCGTCCCAGCTCCTACGAGCAGTACTTC	CASSNRPSSYEQYF
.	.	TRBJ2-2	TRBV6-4	TGTGCCAGCAGCCTCGGACTTGACACCGGGGAGCTGTTTTTT	CASSLGLDTGELFF
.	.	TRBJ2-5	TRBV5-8	TGTGCCAGCAGCTTGCAGACTAGATTGGAGACCCAGTACTTC	CASSLQTRLETQYF
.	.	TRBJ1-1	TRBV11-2	TGTGCCAGCAGCTCGACTGGTCCCGCTTTCTTT	CASSSTGPAFF
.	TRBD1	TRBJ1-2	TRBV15	TGTGCCACCAGGACAGGGTTCGGCTATGGCTACACCTTC	CATRTGFGYGYTF
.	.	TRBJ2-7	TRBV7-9	TGTGCCAGCAGACAGGACCGGTACGAGCAGTACTTC	CASRQDRYEQYF
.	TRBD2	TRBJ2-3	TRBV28	TGTGCCAGCAGTACGATAGCGGGAGGGGTCGCAGATACGCAGTATTTT	CASSTIAGGVADTQYF
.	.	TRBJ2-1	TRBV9	TGTGCCAGCAGCCCACCCGGACTGAGCTCCTACAATGAGCAGTTCTTC	CASSPPGLSSYNEQFF
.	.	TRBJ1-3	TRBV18	TGTGCCAGCTCACAATCGGTCCCCTCTGGAAACACCATATATTTT	CASSQSVPSGNTIYF
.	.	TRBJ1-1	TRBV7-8	TGTGCCAGCAGCGGTCCCGGGGTGTACACTGAAGCTTTCTTT	CASSGPGVYTEAFF
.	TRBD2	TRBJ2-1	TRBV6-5	TGTGCCAGCAGTTACGGGAGGGACTACCTTTTGGGGCAGTTCTTC	CASSYGRDYLLGQFF
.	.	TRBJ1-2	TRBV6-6	TGTGCCAGCAGTTACGGTGCAGGAACATATGGCTACACCTTC	CASSYGAGTYGYTF
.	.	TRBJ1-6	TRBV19	TGTGCCAGTAGTGGAGAGGGCGACCCATTTTCACCCCTCCACTTT	CASSGEGDPFSPLHF
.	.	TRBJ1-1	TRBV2	TGTGCCAGCAGTCCCTATCGTTCTGAAGCTTTCTTT	CASSPYRSEAFF
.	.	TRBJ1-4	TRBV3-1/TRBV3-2	TGTGCCAGCAGCCCGGCTGGGAGGGGGGTCCAAGTTTTT	CASSPAGRGVQVF
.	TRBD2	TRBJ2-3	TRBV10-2	TGCGCCAGCAGTGAGACCAGCGGGGGACCAGATACGCAGTATTTT	CASSETSGGPDTQYF
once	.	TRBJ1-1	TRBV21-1	TGTGCCAGCACCGGACAGGGGGCGAGCACTGAAGCTTTCTTT	CASTGQGASTEAFF
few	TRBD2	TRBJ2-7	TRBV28	TGTGCCAGCAGTTTGACTAGCGGAACCTACGAGCAGTACTTC	CASSLTSGTYEQYF
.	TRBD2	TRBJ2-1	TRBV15	TGTGCCACCAGCAGGGGAGGGAACGGTGAGCAGTTCTTC	CATSRGGNGEQFF